The T cell receptor (beta chain) under discussion was sequenced for a study of cytomegalovirus exposure and HLA in healthy donors. In the study overall: For the approximately 400 genotyped donors, 75% to 90% fell within the Caucasian-associated ancestry cluster. Findings of the study overall: Most likely, a cluster of highly shared sequence variants arose as a sequencing artifact.

The V and J ends lost 5 bases and 5 bases, in that order; junction bases with no gene match: 5. CDR1 MNHEY and CDR2 SVGAGI come from the germline V gene. This CDR3 has 13 residues. With 60 Vbeta and 13 Jbeta primers, the PCR was carried out. The method was immunoSEQ multiplex PCR; TCRdb's version includes in-frame clones alone and lacks a portion of them. Counted here are about 140,000 clones, approximately 78% occurring once; the ten biggest clones make up roughly 2.4%. Concerning this clone: Its antigen is unidentified.

The genes are TRBV6-5 and TRBJ2-7; 8 bases fit TRBD1. This TCR was sampled from a woman under 30 in good health and CMV-seropositive. Sequencing was done on a sample of PBMCs. The CDR3 nucleotides read TGTGCCAGCAGTCTGACAGGGGTCCACGAGCAGTACTTC. This gives the protein CASSLTGVHEQYF.